Here is one T cell receptor beta chain with its context. Its antigen is unknown. Every patient relapsed after autologous stem cell transplantation, and brentuximab vedotin exposure varied. The data belong to a study of PD-1 blockade in classical Hodgkin lymphoma. Findings of the study overall: Newly diagnosed patients were reported to exhibit reduced baseline TCR diversity relative to healthy donors.

TCRdb's copy holds only in-frame clones and misses some; the assay was immunoSEQ multiplex PCR. The table records approximately 100,000 clones, around 89% of them present only once. The CDR3 is made up of 17 amino acids. With 0 bases clipped from V and 3 bases from J, the junction kept 5 bases outside the gene matches. Germline CDR1 is SGDLS and CDR2 is YYNGEE. The sequence came from a human donor with classical Hodgkin lymphoma. The input for sequencing was peripheral blood mononuclear cells (PBMCs), taken before the second cycle of nivolumab. V usage is TRBV9 and J usage is TRBJ2-5; 13 nucleotides agree with TRBD2. CDR3 DNA sequence: TGTGCCAGCAGCGTAGGAGAGGGGACTAGCGGGAAAGAGACCCAGTACTTC. This codes for CASSVGEGTSGKETQYF. The full variable domain, in which reference TRBV9 and TRBJ2-5 provide the parts outside the CDR3, is DSGVTQTPKHLITATGQRVTLRCSPRSGDLSVYWYQQSLDQGLQFLIQYYNGEERAKGNILERFSAQQFPDLHSELNLSSLELGDSALYFCASSVGEGTSGKETQYFGPGTRLLVL.